Presented here are 24 T cell receptor beta chains from one specimen sequenced in a study of shared T cell receptors in the human thymus. Only in-frame clones appear in the TCRdb table, and some are missing; sequencing was by immunoSEQ multiplex PCR. This table holds hundreds of thousands of clones, 85% to 95% found once. Sequencing input: thymocytes. These receptors all stem from a human donor.

The chain carries TRBV4-1 and TRBJ1-1, with D possibly matching TRBD1 (5 bases). The V gene lost 5 bases and the J gene lost 4 bases, with 17 bases spanning the gap. CDR3 size: 15 residues. The V gene's germline CDR1 is MGHRA and CDR2 YSYEKL. CDR3: CASSFGGDWGTEAFF. As DNA, the CDR3 is TGCGCCAGCAGCTTCGGGGGGGACTGGGGCACTGAAGCTTTCTTT.

This sequence joins TRBV18 and TRBJ2-1; D remains ambiguous. This CDR3 comprises 13 residues. V was trimmed by 2 bases and J by 6 bases, leaving 8 bases between them. Germline lookup yields CDR1 KGHSH and CDR2 LQKENI. This CDR3 is CASSPRSRNEQFF. The CDR3, as DNA: TGTGCCAGCTCACCAAGGTCCCGCAATGAGCAGTTCTTC.

The rearrangement uses TRBV5-4 and TRBJ1-2, with 7 nucleotides matching TRBD1. V shed 4 bases and J 4 bases; nucleotides not matched to a gene: 10. This CDR3 region has 15 residues. Germline assignment: CDR1 SGHNT and CDR2 YYREEE (reference sequence). The chain's CDR3 is CASSPDAGGPYGYTF. CDR3 bases: TGTGCCAGCAGCCCTGACGCAGGGGGGCCCTATGGCTACACCTTC.

This chain connects TRBV19 to TRBJ1-2; D might be TRBD1 (5 bases). V was cut by 7 bases and J by 8 bases, with 17 bases left in between. The CDR3 covers 13 residues. CDR1 is LNHDA, CDR2 SQIVND, per germline (reference sequence). DNA of the CDR3: TGTGCCAGTACAAGCGGGGCCCGACCGGGCTACACCTTC. This gives the protein CASTSGARPGYTF. The full variable domain, rest sourced from reference TRBV19 and TRBJ1-2, is DGGITQSPKYLFRKEGQNVTLSCEQNLNHDAMYWYRQDPGQGLRLIYYSQIVNDFQKGDIAEGYSVSREKKESFPLTVTSAQKNPTAFYLCASTSGARPGYTFGSGTRLTVV.

The chain uses TRBV11-2 and TRBJ2-7; TRBD2 matches 12 bases. Trimming at V came to 5 bases and at J to 0 bases, leaving 11 bases not matched to a gene. CDR3 length equals 18 residues. Looked up from germline, CDR1 is SGHAT and CDR2 is FQNNGV. The CDR3 coding sequence is TGTGCCAGCAGCCCACAACACCCGACTAGCGGGAGCTCCTACGAGCAGTACTTC. Translation gives CASSPQHPTSGSSYEQYF.

V and J are TRBV15 and TRBJ2-1; maybe TRBD2 (5 bases). V shed 0 bases and J shed 3 bases, with 9 bases lying between them. The V gene's germline CDR1 is LNHNV and CDR2 YYDKDF (reference sequence). The length of the CDR3 is 15 residues. The CDR3 sequence: CATSRDRRDYNEQFF. The CDR3 coding sequence is TGTGCCACCAGCAGAGATCGTCGGGACTACAATGAGCAGTTCTTC.

The V gene is TRBV13, the J gene TRBJ2-2, with D perhaps given as TRBD1 or TRBD2 (5 bases each). Germline CDR1 is PRHDT and CDR2 is FYEKMQ (reference sequence). Deletions cut 3 bases from V and 2 bases from J, with 13 bases between. This CDR3 is built from 16 residues. The chain's CDR3 is CASSFPGTDNTGELFF. DNA of the CDR3: TGTGCCAGCAGCTTTCCCGGGACGGATAACACCGGGGAGCTGTTTTTT.

The J gene is TRBJ2-1, the V gene TRBV5-1, with a weak D call TRBD1 (6 bases). The CDR3 length is 14 residues. Germline lookup yields CDR1 SGHRS and CDR2 YFSETQ. V was pared by 6 bases and J by 4 bases, with 14 bases between. CDR3 protein: CASNPGDTYNEQFF. In nucleotides, the CDR3 is TGCGCCAGCAACCCCGGGGACACTTACAATGAGCAGTTCTTC.

This rearrangement joins TRBV28 to TRBJ1-5; D unclear. Looked up from germline, CDR1 is MDHEN and CDR2 is SYDVKM. This CDR3 spans 14 amino acids. V lost 10 bases and J lost 4, with 17 bases in between. DNA for the CDR3: TGTGCCACCCTGGAGGTTTTGGGGAATCAGCCCCAGCATTTT. Encoded protein: CATLEVLGNQPQHF.

This chain uses TRBV5-1 with TRBJ2-4; TRBD1 aligns across 7 bases. J lost 0 bases, V lost 4 bases, and 4 bases had no gene match. CDR1 is SGHRS, CDR2 YFSETQ, per germline. The CDR3 runs to 15 residues. The CDR3 DNA is TGCGCCAGCAGCCATTACAGGGGAGCCAAAAACATTCAGTACTTC. Translating it yields CASSHYRGAKNIQYF.

This rearrangement joins TRBV14 to TRBJ2-3; D is perhaps TRBD1 or TRBD2 (5 bases each). Germline assignment: CDR1 SGHDN and CDR2 FVKESK. The CDR3 is 16 residues long. Trimming shortened V by 2 bases and J by 2 bases, and 14 bases separated the two germline ends. The chain's CDR3 is CASSQTGRLFTDTQYF. CDR3 nucleotide sequence: TGTGCCAGCAGCCAAACGGGACGGTTGTTCACAGATACGCAGTATTTT.

The chain combines TRBV28 with TRBJ2-5; 7 nucleotides line up with TRBD1. J gave up 4 bases and V 5 bases, and 10 bases lay outside the gene matches. This CDR3 has 15 amino acids. Germline assignment: CDR1 MDHEN and CDR2 SYDVKM. CDR3 coding DNA: TGTGCCAGCAGTGGGAGACAGGGTATGTCAGAGACCCAGTACTTC. Translating gives CASSGRQGMSETQYF. The full variable domain, completed using reference TRBV28 and TRBJ2-5, is DVKVTQSSRYLVKRTGEKVFLECVQDMDHENMFWYRQDPGLGLRLIYFSYDVKMKEKGDIPEGYSVSREKKERFSLILESASTNQTSMYLCASSGRQGMSETQYFGPGTRLLVL.

V usage is TRBV9 and J usage is TRBJ2-3; TRBD1 is a possible D gene (6 bases). Trimming removed 4 bases at V and 4 bases at J, with 19 bases between. Germline V lookup: CDR1 SGDLS, CDR2 YYNGEE. The CDR3 runs to 16 residues. The CDR3 nucleotides are TGTGCCAGCAGCCATTCCCTGGCCCCAGGGGCAGATACGCAGTATTTT. Protein sequence: CASSHSLAPGADTQYF.

The chain carries TRBV29-1 and TRBJ2-3; D gene unclear. V was clipped by 0 bases and J by 3 bases, with 4 bases between them. The CDR3 is 12 residues long. Looked up from germline, CDR1 is SQVTM and CDR2 is ANQGSEA. CDR3 region: CSVEDKTDTQYF. The CDR3 DNA is TGCAGCGTTGAAGATAAGACAGATACGCAGTATTTT.

This chain joins TRBV7-9 and TRBJ1-5; 9 positions match TRBD1. From germline, CDR1 is SEHNR and CDR2 FQNEAQ (reference sequence). The CDR3 runs 19 residues. V shed 2 bases and J 6 bases; nucleotides not matched to a gene: 17. The CDR3 reads CASSLSPQTNRGQGQPQHF. The CDR3 nucleotides read TGTGCCAGCAGCTTATCCCCCCAGACCAACAGGGGGCAGGGTCAGCCCCAGCATTTT.

The chain employs TRBV13 and TRBJ2-3; 11 bases fit TRBD1. Looked up from germline, CDR1 is PRHDT and CDR2 is FYEKMQ (reference sequence). The V gene end was trimmed by 5 bases and the J gene end by 5 bases; junction bases not matched to a gene: 9. This CDR3 contains 16 residues. CDR3 sequence reads: CASSIPGQGVGDTQYF. CDR3 nucleotide sequence: TGTGCCAGCAGCATCCCGGGACAGGGGGTCGGAGATACGCAGTATTTT.

This chain joins TRBV29-1 and TRBJ1-1; D perhaps matches TRBD1 (5 bases). The ends were cut back, 3 bases at V and 1 base at J, with 15 bases in the middle. Germline assignment: CDR1 SQVTM and CDR2 ANQGSEA. CDR3 size: 15 residues. The chain's CDR3 is CSVDGIAGRNTEAFF. For the CDR3, the DNA is TGCAGCGTTGATGGGATCGCAGGGAGGAACACTGAAGCTTTCTTT. The whole variable domain, remainder taken from reference TRBV29-1 and TRBJ1-1, is SAVISQKPSRDICQRGTSLTIQCQVDSQVTMMFWYRQQPGQSLTLIATANQGSEATYESGFVIDKFPISRPNLTFSTLTVSNMSPEDSSIYLCSVDGIAGRNTEAFFGQGTRLTVV.

CDR3 sequence (DNA): TGTGCCACCAGCGGAACTAGCGGGAGGTGGCAGGAGCAGTTCTTC. It encodes CATSGTSGRWQEQFF. The chain carries TRBV15 and TRBJ2-1, with TRBD2 matching 12 bases. CDR3 length: 15 residues. The V segment lost 5 bases and the J segment 10 bases; nucleotides outside the gene matches: 9. Germline loops: CDR1 LNHNV, CDR2 YYDKDF (reference sequence).

The chain links TRBV25-1 to TRBJ2-3; 8 positions agree with TRBD1. The CDR3 loop spans 18 amino acids. Germline lookup yields CDR1 MGHDK and CDR2 SYGVNS. The trim removed 1 base at V and 5 bases at J, leaving 14 bases unmatched. The CDR3 DNA reads as TGTGCCAGCAGTGAATTGGTACTTGGCAGGGGGCTTGGAGATACGCAGTATTTT. Its translation: CASSELVLGRGLGDTQYF.

The V call is TRBV5-1, the J call TRBJ2-7; TRBD2 agrees at 11 bases. The trim removed 6 bases at V and 2 bases at J, leaving 10 bases unmatched. Germline V CDR1 and CDR2: SGHRS, YFSETQ. The CDR3 extends over 16 amino acids. CDR3 DNA sequence: TGCGCCAGCACCAAGACTAGCGGGACCCTAACCTACGAGCAGTACTTC. Its translation is CASTKTSGTLTYEQYF. Supplemented by reference TRBV5-1 and TRBJ2-7, the full variable domain reads KAGVTQTPRYLIKTRGQQVTLSCSPISGHRSVSWYQQTPGQGLQFLFEYFSETQRNKGNFPGRFSGRQFSNSRSEMNVSTLELGDSALYLCASTKTSGTLTYEQYFGPGTRLTVT.

The chain recombines TRBV27 with TRBJ2-5, with D perhaps matching TRBD1 (5 bases). The CDR3 has 14 residues. V was clipped by 4 bases and J by 7 bases, with 16 bases between them. From germline, CDR1 is MNHEY and CDR2 SMNVEV (reference sequence). DNA of the CDR3: TGTGCCAGCAGTTCCCTGACAGTGCACGCGACCCAGTACTTC. Translation: CASSSLTVHATQYF.

The rearrangement joins TRBV28 to TRBJ1-1, with no clear D. Between the trimmed V and J ends, which lost 5 bases and 1 base, there was a span of 11 bases. The CDR3 has 14 amino acids. Germline CDR1 and CDR2: MDHEN and SYDVKM. The CDR3 DNA sequence: TGTGCCAGCAGTCTAAACCTCGGGAACACTGAAGCTTTCTTT. It specifies CASSLNLGNTEAFF.

This chain connects TRBV6-5 to TRBJ2-3; possible D gene TRBD1, 6 bases. The length of the CDR3 is 15 residues. The V end was cut by 6 bases, the J end by 6 bases, with 19 bases between. The germline gives CDR1 MNHEY, CDR2 SVGAGI. CDR3 bases: TGTGCCAGCAGCCCGACAGGCGGGTCGTGGGATACGCAGTATTTT. Protein sequence: CASSPTGGSWDTQYF.

This chain uses TRBV27 with TRBJ1-1; TRBD1 aligns across 8 bases. This CDR3 region has 17 residues. After removal of 7 bases from V and 0 bases from J, the junction contained 13 bases not matched to a gene. CDR1 and CDR2 (germline): MNHEY, SMNVEV (reference sequence). This CDR3 reads CASTANRTGCVNTEAFF. As DNA, the CDR3 is TGTGCCAGCACCGCTAACCGGACAGGGTGCGTGAACACTGAAGCTTTCTTT.